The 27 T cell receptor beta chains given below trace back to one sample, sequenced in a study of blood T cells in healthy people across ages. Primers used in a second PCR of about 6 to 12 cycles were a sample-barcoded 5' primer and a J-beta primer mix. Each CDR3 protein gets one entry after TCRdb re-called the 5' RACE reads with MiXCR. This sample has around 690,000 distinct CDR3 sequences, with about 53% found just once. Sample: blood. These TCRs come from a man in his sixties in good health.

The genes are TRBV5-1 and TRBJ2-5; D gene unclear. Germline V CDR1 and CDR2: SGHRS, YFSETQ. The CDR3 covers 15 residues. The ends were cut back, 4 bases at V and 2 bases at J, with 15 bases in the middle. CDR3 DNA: TGCGCCAGCAGCAGAGACGGAGAACCTCAAGAGACCCAGTACTTC. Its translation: CASSRDGEPQETQYF.

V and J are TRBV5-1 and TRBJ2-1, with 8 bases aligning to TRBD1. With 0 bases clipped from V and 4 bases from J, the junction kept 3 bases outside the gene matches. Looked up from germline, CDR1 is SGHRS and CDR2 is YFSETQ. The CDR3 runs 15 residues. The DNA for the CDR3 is TGCGCCAGCAGCTTGGCGGACAGGGAGTACAATGAGCAGTTCTTC. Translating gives CASSLADREYNEQFF.

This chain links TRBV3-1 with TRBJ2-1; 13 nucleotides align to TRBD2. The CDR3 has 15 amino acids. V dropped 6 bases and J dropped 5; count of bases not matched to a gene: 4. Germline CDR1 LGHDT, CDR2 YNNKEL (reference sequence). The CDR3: CASSQLAGGHNEQFF. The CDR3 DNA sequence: TGTGCCAGCAGTCAACTAGCGGGGGGGCACAATGAGCAGTTCTTC.

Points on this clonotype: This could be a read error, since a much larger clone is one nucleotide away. In DNA, the CDR3 is TGCAGTGCTAGAGATTTCCGGGGCTTACAAGAGACCCAGTACTTC. Its translation: CSARDFRGLQETQYF. The chain recombines TRBV20-1 with TRBJ2-5; D might be TRBD1 or TRBD2, each matching 5 bases. The germline V gene has CDR1 DFQATT and CDR2 SNEGSKA (reference sequence). V was pared by 0 bases and J by 2 bases, with 13 bases between. CDR3 length: 15 residues.

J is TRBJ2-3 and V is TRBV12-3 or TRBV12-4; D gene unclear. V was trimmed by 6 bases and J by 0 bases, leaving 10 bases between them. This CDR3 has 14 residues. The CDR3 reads CASRTQPSTDTQYF. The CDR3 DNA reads TGTGCCAGCAGGACCCAACCGAGCACAGATACGCAGTATTTT.

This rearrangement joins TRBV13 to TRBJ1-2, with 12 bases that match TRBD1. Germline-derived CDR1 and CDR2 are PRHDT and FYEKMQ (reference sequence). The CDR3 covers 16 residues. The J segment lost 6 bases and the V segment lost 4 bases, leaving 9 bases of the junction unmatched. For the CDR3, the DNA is TGTGCCAGCAGCTCCTACGCGGGACAGGGGGCGAATGGCTACACCTTC. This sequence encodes CASSSYAGQGANGYTF.

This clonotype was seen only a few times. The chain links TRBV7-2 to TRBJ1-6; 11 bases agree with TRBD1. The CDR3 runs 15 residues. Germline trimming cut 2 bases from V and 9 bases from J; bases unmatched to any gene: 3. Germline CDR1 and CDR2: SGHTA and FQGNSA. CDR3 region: CASSLIGTGGSPLHF. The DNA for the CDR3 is TGTGCCAGCAGCTTAATTGGGACAGGGGGTTCACCCCTCCACTTT.

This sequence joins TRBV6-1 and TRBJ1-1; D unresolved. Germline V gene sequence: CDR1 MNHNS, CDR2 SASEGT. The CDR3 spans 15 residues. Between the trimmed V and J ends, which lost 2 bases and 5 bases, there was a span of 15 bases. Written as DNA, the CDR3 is TGTGCCAGCAGTGAATTTAGGGCTAGTGGAACTGAAGCTTTCTTT. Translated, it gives CASSEFRASGTEAFF.

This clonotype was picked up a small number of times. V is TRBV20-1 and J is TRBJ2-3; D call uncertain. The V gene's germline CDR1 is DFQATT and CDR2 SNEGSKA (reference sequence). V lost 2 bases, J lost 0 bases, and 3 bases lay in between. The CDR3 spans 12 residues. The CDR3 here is CSARPSTDTQYF. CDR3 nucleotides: TGCAGTGCTAGACCCAGCACAGATACGCAGTATTTT.

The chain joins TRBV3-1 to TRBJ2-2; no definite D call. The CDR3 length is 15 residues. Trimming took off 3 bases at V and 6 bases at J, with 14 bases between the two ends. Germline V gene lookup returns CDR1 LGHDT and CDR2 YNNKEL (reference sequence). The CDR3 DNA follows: TGTGCCAGCAGCCATGCGGAGCGAGTCCCCGGGGAGCTGTTTTTT. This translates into CASSHAERVPGELFF.

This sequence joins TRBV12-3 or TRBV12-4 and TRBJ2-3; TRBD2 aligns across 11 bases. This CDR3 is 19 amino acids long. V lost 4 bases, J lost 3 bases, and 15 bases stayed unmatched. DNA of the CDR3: TGTGCCAGCAGTTGGAGTAGCGGGGGGGCCCGTGTAACGACAGATACGCAGTATTTT. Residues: CASSWSSGGARVTTDTQYF.

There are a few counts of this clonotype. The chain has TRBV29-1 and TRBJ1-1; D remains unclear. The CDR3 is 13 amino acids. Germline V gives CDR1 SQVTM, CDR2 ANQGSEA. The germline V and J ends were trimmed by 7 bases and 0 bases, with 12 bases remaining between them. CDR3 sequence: CSAHLTVNTEAFF. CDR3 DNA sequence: TGCAGCGCCCACTTGACGGTGAACACTGAAGCTTTCTTT.

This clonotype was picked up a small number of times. The CDR3 protein is CASSLALAGGPGEQFF. CDR3 nucleotides: TGCGCCAGCAGCTTGGCCCTAGCGGGGGGGCCGGGTGAGCAGTTCTTC. The V gene is TRBV5-1, the J gene TRBJ2-1, with 12 bases identical to TRBD2. Germline trimming cut 0 bases from V and 9 bases from J; bases unmatched to any gene: 7. This CDR3 is 16 amino acids long. Germline V gives CDR1 SGHRS, CDR2 YFSETQ.

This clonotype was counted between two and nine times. The CDR3 nucleotides are TGTGCCAGCAGTGTTCGGGGGGGGGCTCAAGAGACCCAGTACTTC. It codes for CASSVRGGAQETQYF. The V and J genes are TRBV25-1 and TRBJ2-5; 8 nucleotides agree with TRBD2. The CDR3 loop spans 15 amino acids. The germline gives CDR1 MGHDK, CDR2 SYGVNS. The V gene end was trimmed by 4 bases and the J gene end by 2 bases; junction bases not matched to a gene: 6.

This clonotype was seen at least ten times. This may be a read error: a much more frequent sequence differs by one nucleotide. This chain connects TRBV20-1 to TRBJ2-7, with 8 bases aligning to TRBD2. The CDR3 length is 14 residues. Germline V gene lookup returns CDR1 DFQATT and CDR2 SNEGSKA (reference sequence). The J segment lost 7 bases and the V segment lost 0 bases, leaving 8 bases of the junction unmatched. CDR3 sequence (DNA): TGCAGTGCTAGAGAGGGAGCGGGGGCGGGGGAGCAGTACTTC. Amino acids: CSAREGAGAGEQYF.

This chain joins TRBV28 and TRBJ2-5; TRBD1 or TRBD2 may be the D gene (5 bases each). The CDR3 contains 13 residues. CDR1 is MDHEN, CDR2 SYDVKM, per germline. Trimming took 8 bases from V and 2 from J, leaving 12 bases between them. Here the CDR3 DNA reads TGTGCCAGCGCCCTCGAGGGGCAAGAGACCCAGTACTTC. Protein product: CASALEGQETQYF.

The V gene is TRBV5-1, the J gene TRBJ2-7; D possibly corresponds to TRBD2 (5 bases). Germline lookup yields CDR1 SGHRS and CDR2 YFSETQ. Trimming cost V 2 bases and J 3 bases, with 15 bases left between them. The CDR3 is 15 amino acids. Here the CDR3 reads CASSFPMSGIYEQYF. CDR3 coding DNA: TGCGCCAGCAGCTTCCCAATGTCCGGGATCTACGAGCAGTACTTC.

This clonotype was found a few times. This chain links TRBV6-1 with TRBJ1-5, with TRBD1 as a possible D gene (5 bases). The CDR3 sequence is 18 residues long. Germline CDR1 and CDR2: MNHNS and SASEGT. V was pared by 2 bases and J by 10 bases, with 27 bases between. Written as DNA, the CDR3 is TGTGCCAGCAGTGAAAATGTGGCAGGGACCTATGAATCAGCACCCCAGCATTTT. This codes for CASSENVAGTYESAPQHF.

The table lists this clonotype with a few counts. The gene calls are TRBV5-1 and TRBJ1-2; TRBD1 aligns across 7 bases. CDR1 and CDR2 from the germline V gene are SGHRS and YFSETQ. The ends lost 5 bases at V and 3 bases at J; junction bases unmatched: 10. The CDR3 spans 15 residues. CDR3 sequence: CASRATGLGDYGYTF. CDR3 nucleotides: TGCGCCAGCAGAGCGACAGGGCTGGGGGACTATGGCTACACCTTC.

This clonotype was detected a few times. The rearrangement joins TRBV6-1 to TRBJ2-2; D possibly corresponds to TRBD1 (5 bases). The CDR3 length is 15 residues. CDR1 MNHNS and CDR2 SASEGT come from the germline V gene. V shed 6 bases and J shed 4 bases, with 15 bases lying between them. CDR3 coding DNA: TGTGCCAGCAGGATCAGGGATAGTAGCACCGGGGAGCTGTTTTTT. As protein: CASRIRDSSTGELFF.

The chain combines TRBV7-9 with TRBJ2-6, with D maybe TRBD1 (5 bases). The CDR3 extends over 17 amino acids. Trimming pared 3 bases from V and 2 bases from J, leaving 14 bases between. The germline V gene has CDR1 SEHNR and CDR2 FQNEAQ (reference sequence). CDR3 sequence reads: CASSFGGSRAGANVLTF. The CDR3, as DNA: TGTGCCAGCAGCTTTGGTGGGTCCAGGGCTGGGGCCAACGTCCTGACTTTC. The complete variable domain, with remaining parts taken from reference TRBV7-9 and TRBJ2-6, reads DTGVSQNPRHKITKRGQNVTFRCDPISEHNRLYWYRQTLGQGPEFLTYFQNEAQLEKSRLLSDRFSAERPKGSFSTLEIQRTEQGDSAMYLCASSFGGSRAGANVLTFGAGSRLTVL.

CDR3 in DNA: TGCGCCAGCAGCCTTCCGGGACTAGCGGGGGAAAACAATGAGCAGTACTTC. This translates into CASSLPGLAGENNEQYF. This rearrangement joins TRBV5-1 to TRBJ2-7, with 14 positions matching TRBD2. The V and J ends lost 4 bases and 7 bases, in that order; junction bases with no gene match: 13. This CDR3 spans 17 amino acids. CDR1 and CDR2 (germline): SGHRS, YFSETQ.

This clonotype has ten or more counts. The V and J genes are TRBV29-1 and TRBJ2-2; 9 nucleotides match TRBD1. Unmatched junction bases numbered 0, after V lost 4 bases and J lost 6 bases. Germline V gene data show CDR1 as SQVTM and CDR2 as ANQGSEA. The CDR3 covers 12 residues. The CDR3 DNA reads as TGCAGCGTTGGGACAGGGGCCGGGGAGCTGTTTTTT. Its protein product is CSVGTGAGELFF.

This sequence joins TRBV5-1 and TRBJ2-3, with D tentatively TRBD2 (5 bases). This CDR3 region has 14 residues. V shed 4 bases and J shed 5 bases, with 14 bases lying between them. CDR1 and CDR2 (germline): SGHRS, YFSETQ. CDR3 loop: CASSPRPGLDTQYF. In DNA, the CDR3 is TGCGCCAGCAGCCCCAGACCCGGACTAGATACGCAGTATTTT.

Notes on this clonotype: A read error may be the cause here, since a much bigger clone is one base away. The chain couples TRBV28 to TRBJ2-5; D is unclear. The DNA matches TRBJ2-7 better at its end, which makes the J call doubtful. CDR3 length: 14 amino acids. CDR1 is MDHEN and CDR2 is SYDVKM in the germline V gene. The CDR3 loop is CASSPHERQAEQYF. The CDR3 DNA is TGTGCCAGCAGTCCCCACGAAAGACAAGCCGAGCAGTACTTC.

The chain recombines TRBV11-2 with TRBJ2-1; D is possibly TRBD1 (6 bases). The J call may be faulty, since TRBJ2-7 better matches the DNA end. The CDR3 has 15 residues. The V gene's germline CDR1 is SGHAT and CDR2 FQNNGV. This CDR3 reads CASSLGRGPYNEQYF. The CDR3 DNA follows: TGTGCCAGCAGCTTAGGCAGGGGCCCCTACAATGAGCAGTACTTC.

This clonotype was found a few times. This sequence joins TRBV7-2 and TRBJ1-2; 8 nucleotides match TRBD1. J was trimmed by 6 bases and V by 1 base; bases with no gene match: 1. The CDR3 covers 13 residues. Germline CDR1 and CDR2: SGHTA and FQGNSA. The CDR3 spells CASSLGTGNGYTF. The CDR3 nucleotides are TGTGCCAGCAGCTTAGGGACAGGGAATGGCTACACCTTC.